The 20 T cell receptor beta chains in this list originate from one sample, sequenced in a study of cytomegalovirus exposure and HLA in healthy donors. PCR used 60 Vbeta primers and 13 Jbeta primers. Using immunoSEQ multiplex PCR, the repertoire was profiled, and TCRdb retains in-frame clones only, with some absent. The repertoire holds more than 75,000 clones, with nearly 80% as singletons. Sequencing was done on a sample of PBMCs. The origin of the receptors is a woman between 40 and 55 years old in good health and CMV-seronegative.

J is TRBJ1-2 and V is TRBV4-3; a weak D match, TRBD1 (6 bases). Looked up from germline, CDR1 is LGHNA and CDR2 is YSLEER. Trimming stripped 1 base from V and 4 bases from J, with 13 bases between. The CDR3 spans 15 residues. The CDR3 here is CASSQGYREGYGYTF. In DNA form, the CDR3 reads TGCGCCAGCAGCCAAGGATACAGGGAAGGCTATGGCTACACCTTC.

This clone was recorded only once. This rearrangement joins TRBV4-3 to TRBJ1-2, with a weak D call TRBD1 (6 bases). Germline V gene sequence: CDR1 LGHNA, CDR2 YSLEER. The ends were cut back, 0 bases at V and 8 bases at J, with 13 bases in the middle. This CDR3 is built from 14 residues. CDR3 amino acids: CASSQDQGQLGYTF. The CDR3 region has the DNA TGCGCCAGCAGCCAAGATCAGGGGCAGTTAGGCTACACCTTC.

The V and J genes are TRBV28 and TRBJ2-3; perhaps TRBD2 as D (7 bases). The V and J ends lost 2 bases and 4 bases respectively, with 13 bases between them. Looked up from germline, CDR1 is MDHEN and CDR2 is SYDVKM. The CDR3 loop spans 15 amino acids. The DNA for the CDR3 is TGTGCCAGCAGTTTACCGGGGGGCGGTGCAGATACGCAGTATTTT. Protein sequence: CASSLPGGGADTQYF.

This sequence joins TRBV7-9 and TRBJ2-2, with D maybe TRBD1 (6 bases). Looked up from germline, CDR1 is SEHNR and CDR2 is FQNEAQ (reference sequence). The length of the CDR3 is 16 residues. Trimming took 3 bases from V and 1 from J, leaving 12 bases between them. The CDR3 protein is CASSFEGTLNTGELFF. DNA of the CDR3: TGTGCCAGCAGCTTTGAAGGGACACTGAACACCGGGGAGCTGTTTTTT.

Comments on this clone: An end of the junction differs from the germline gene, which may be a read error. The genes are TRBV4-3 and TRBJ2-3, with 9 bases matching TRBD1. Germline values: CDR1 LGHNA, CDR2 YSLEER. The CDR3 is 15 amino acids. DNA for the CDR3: TGCGCCAGCAGCTACTCGGGACAGGGAGGAGATACGCACTATTTT. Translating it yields CASSYSGQGGDTHYF.

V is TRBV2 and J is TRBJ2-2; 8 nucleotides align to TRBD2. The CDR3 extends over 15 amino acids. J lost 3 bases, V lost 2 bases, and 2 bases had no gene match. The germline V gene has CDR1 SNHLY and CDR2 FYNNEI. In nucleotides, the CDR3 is TGTGCCAGCAGTGAACTGCGGGGGGACACCGGGGAGCTGTTTTTT. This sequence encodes CASSELRGDTGELFF.

In nucleotides, the CDR3 is TGTGCCTGGACAACGCGTCGGGAAAAACTGTTTTTT. Its protein is CAWTTRREKLFF. The rearrangement uses TRBV30 and TRBJ1-4; no definite D call. CDR1 and CDR2 from the germline V gene are GTSNPN and SVGIG (reference sequence). Trimming stripped 4 bases from V and 8 bases from J, with 11 bases between. The CDR3 covers 12 residues.

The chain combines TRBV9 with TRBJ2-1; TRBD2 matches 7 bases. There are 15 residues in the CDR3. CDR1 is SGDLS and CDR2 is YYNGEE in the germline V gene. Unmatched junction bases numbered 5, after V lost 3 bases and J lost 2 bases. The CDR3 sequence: CASSDGGTPYNEQFF. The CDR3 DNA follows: TGTGCCAGCAGCGACGGGGGGACCCCCTACAATGAGCAGTTCTTC. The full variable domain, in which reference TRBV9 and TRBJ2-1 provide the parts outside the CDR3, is DSGVTQTPKHLITATGQRVTLRCSPRSGDLSVYWYQQSLDQGLQFLIQYYNGEERAKGNILERFSAQQFPDLHSELNLSSLELGDSALYFCASSDGGTPYNEQFFGPGTRLTVL.

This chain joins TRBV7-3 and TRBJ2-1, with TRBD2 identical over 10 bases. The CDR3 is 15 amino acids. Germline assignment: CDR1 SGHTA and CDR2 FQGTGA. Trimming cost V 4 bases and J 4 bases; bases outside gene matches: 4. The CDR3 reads CASSWGSGGYNEQFF. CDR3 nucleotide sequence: TGTGCCAGCAGCTGGGGTAGCGGGGGGTACAATGAGCAGTTCTTC.

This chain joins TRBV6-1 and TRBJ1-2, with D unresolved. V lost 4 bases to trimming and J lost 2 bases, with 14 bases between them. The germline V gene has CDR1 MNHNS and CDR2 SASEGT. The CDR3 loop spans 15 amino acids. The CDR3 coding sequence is TGTGCCAGCAGTGGCTACAGTTTCACGAACTATGGCTACACCTTC. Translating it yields CASSGYSFTNYGYTF.

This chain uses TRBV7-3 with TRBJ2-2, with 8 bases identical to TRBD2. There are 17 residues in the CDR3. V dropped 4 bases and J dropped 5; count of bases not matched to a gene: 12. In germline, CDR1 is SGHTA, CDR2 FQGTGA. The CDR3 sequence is CASSSYGTRGNTGELFF. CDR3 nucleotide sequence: TGTGCCAGCAGCTCCTATGGGACTAGAGGGAATACCGGGGAGCTGTTTTTT.

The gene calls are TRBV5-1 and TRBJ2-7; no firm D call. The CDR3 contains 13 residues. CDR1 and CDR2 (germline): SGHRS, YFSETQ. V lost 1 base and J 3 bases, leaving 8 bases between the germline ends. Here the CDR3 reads CASSLSLIYEQYF. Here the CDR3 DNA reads TGCGCCAGCAGCTTGTCTCTTATCTACGAGCAGTACTTC.

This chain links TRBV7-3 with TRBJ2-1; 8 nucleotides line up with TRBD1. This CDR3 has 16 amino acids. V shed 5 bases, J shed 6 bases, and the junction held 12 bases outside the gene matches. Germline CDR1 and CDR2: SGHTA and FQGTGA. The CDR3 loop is CASSTTGGRLLNEQFF. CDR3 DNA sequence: TGTGCCAGCAGCACCACAGGGGGTCGGTTGCTCAATGAGCAGTTCTTC.

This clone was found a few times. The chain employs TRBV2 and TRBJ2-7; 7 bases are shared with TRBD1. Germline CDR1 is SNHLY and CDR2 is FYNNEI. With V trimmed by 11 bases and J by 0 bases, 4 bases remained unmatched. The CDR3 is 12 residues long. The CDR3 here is CAGQAISYEQYF. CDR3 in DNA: TGTGCCGGACAGGCGATCTCCTACGAGCAGTACTTC.

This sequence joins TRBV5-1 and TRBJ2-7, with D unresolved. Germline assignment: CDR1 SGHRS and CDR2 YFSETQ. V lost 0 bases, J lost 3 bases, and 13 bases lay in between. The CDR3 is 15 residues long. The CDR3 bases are TGCGCCAGCAGCTTGGGGAGCAACGATTTCTACGAGCAGTACTTC. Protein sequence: CASSLGSNDFYEQYF.

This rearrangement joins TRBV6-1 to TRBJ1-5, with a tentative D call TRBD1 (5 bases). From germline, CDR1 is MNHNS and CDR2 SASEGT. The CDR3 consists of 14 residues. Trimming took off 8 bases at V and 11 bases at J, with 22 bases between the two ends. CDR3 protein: CASSYAGLDRAQHF. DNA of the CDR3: TGTGCCAGCTCATACGCGGGACTTGATAGGGCCCAGCATTTT.

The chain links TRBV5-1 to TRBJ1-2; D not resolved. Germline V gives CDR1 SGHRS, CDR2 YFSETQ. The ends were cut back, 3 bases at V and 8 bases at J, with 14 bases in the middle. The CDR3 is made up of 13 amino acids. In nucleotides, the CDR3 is TGCGCCAGCAGCTCTGGAGGGCTAAGCGGCTACACCTTC. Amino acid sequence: CASSSGGLSGYTF.

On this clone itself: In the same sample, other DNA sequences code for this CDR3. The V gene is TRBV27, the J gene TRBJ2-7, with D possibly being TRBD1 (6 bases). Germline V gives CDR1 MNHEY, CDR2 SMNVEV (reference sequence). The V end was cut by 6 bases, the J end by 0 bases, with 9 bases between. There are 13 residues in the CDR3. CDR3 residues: CASSPRGSYEQYF. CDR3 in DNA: TGTGCCAGCAGCCCCAGGGGCTCCTACGAGCAGTACTTC.

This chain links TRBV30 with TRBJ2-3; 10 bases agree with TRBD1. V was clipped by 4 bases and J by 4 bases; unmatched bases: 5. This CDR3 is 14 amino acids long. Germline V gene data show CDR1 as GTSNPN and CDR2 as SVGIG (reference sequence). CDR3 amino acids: CAWTGTGDADTQYF. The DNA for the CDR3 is TGTGCCTGGACCGGGACAGGGGATGCAGATACGCAGTATTTT.

The CDR3 loop is CSVRTEQETQYF. Here the CDR3 DNA reads TGCAGCGTTCGGACAGAACAAGAGACCCAGTACTTC. The chain joins TRBV29-1 to TRBJ2-5; tentative D call: TRBD1 (6 bases). V shed 5 bases and J shed 2 bases, with 9 bases lying between them. The CDR3 has 12 residues. The germline gives CDR1 SQVTM, CDR2 ANQGSEA.